One and the same sample provided the 2 T cell receptor beta chains below, sequenced in a study of blood T cell repertoires in COVID-19. Profiled with immunoSEQ multiplex PCR; TCRdb holds only in-frame clones, not every one. The sample includes around 300,000 clones, roughly 88% of them seen just once. The specimen sequenced was peripheral blood. Source of these receptors: a woman aged 25 to 39 with COVID-19, enrolled during active disease.

Written as DNA, the CDR3 is TGTGCCAGCTTCCGGGTGGGGCAGGGTAATGAAAAACTGTTTTTT. It is translated as CASFRVGQGNEKLFF. The chain employs TRBV5-6 and TRBJ1-4, with D possibly being TRBD1 (5 bases). CDR1 SGHDT and CDR2 YYEEEE come from the germline V gene. This CDR3 has 15 residues. V was shortened by 7 bases and J by 4 bases, with 17 bases between the two germline ends.

This sequence joins TRBV19 and TRBJ2-1, with D uncertain. CDR1 and CDR2 from the germline V gene are LNHDA and SQIVND (reference sequence). Trimming removed 5 bases from V and 7 bases from J, with 15 bases in between. This CDR3 has 14 residues. In DNA, the CDR3 is TGTGCCAGTAGTCTAGTGGGCCGGCCTAATGAGCAGTTCTTC. The encoded protein is CASSLVGRPNEQFF.